This is a list of T cell receptor beta chains from one sample in a study of neurological immune-mediated disorders. TCRdb recomputed calls from the 5' RACE reads with MiXCR, one row per CDR3 protein. The sample holds 100,000 or so distinct CDR3 sequences, roughly 13% seen once. Sequenced input: PBMCs. Receptors were obtained from a female donor with HTLV-1-associated myelopathy (HAM/TSP). The CDR3 runs from the conserved cysteine through the conserved F or W. D genes are given only for firm matches. A clone size is listed for some rows: how often the clone was seen (once, few, many), or a class if it is expanded.

size: NA
D: TRBD1
J: TRBJ1-2
length: 15
V: TRBV7-9
DNA: TGTGCCAGCAGCTTAGTAGACAGGGGGCACTATGGCTACACCTTC
CDR3: CASSLVDRGHYGYTF

size: many
D: TRBD1
J: TRBJ2-7
length: 16
V: TRBV14
DNA: TGTGCCAGCAGCCAATACTCCGGGACAGGGATCTACGAGCAGTACTTC
CDR3: CASSQYSGTGIYEQYF

size: NA
D: NA
J: TRBJ2-2
length: 13
V: TRBV12-3/TRBV12-4
DNA: NA
CDR3: CASSLGGPGSCFF

size: many
D: TRBD1
J: TRBJ2-2
length: 15
V: TRBV20-1
DNA: TGCAGTGCTCCGGACGGGACAGGGGAGATCGGGGAGCTGTTTTTT
CDR3: CSAPDGTGEIGELFF

size: many
D: TRBD1
J: TRBJ1-5
length: 15
V: TRBV2
DNA: TGTGCCAGCAGTGCAGACACAGGGGGCAATCAGCCCCAGCATTTT
CDR3: CASSADTGGNQPQHF

size: many
D: TRBD1
J: TRBJ2-3
length: 15
V: TRBV7-9
DNA: TGTGCCAGCAGCTTATGGACAGGGAGCTCAGATACGCAGTATTTT
CDR3: CASSLWTGSSDTQYF

size: many
D: NA
J: TRBJ2-6
length: 15
V: TRBV5-1
DNA: TGCGCCAGCAGCTTGACATCCTCTGGGGCCAACGTCCTGACTTTC
CDR3: CASSLTSSGANVLTF

size: many
D: NA
J: TRBJ2-1
length: 15
V: TRBV5-1
DNA: TGCGCCAGCAGCTTGGGGCTTAGCTCCTACAATGAGCAGTTCTTC
CDR3: CASSLGLSSYNEQFF

size: few
D: NA
J: TRBJ2-7
length: 11
V: TRBV12-3/TRBV12-4
DNA: TGTGCCAGCAGCCGTAATTACGAGCAGTACTTC
CDR3: CASSRNYEQYF

size: NA
D: NA
J: TRBJ2-2
length: 15
V: TRBV18
DNA: TGTGCCAGCTCACCACTGACAGGGAACACCGGGGAGCTGTTTTTT
CDR3: CASSPLTGNTGELFF

size: NA
D: NA
J: TRBJ1-1
length: 11
V: TRBV20-1
DNA: TGCAGTGATGCCCGGGGCACTGAAGCTTTCTTT
CDR3: CSDARGTEAFF

size: many
D: NA
J: TRBJ2-7
length: 14
V: TRBV5-1
DNA: TGCGCCAGCAGCCCGACCACAGAATCCTACGAGCAGTACTTC
CDR3: CASSPTTESYEQYF

size: few
D: TRBD2
J: TRBJ2-7
length: 15
V: TRBV3-1
DNA: TGTGCCAGCAGTCCATTAGCGGGAGGGATCGACGAGCAGTACTTC
CDR3: CASSPLAGGIDEQYF

size: many
D: NA
J: TRBJ1-6
length: 15
V: TRBV5-1
DNA: TGCGCCAGCAGCTTGTACGGGGATGTTAATTCACCCCTCCACTTT
CDR3: CASSLYGDVNSPLHF

size: many
D: TRBD1
J: TRBJ2-1
length: 16
V: TRBV12-3/TRBV12-4
DNA: TGTGCCAGCAGTACGATCTTGGACAGGTCGGACAATGAGCAGTTCTTC
CDR3: CASSTILDRSDNEQFF

size: NA
D: TRBD1
J: TRBJ2-4
length: 12
V: TRBV20-1
DNA: TGCAGTGCAGGGACAGGACAAAACATTCAGTACTTC
CDR3: CSAGTGQNIQYF

size: many
D: NA
J: TRBJ2-4
length: 16
V: TRBV5-1
DNA: TGCGCCAGCAGCTTGGGAGGTGGGCTCGCCAAAAACATTCAGTACTTC
CDR3: CASSLGGGLAKNIQYF

size: NA
D: NA
J: TRBJ2-3
length: 12
V: TRBV12-3/TRBV12-4
DNA: TGTGCCAGCGGGGGACGAGGGACCATGCAGTATTTT
CDR3: CASGGRGTMQYF

size: many
D: NA
J: TRBJ1-1
length: 17
V: TRBV6-2/TRBV6-3
DNA: TGTGCCAGCAGTTACTCGTTCGGAGGCGAAGAGGGTACTGAAGCTTTCTTT
CDR3: CASSYSFGGEEGTEAFF

size: many
D: TRBD2
J: TRBJ2-3
length: 17
V: TRBV12-3/TRBV12-4
DNA: TGTGCCAGCAGTTTACGGATGGGGACTAGGAGGGGAGATACGCAGTATTTT
CDR3: CASSLRMGTRRGDTQYF

size: many
D: TRBD1
J: TRBJ2-1
length: 13
V: TRBV18
DNA: TGTGCCAGCTCACCTTCAGGGGGAAATGAGCAGTTCTTC
CDR3: CASSPSGGNEQFF

size: many
D: TRBD1
J: TRBJ2-1
length: 13
V: TRBV2
DNA: TGTGCCAGTAGTGATGGACAGGGCAATGAGCAGTTCTTC
CDR3: CASSDGQGNEQFF

size: many
D: NA
J: TRBJ2-7
length: 14
V: TRBV20-1
DNA: TGCAGTGCTAGTGGGGCCACTGGAGGCTACGAGCAGTACTTC
CDR3: CSASGATGGYEQYF

size: many
D: NA
J: TRBJ2-3
length: 14
V: TRBV5-1
DNA: TGCGCCAGCAGCTTGGGCAGCACACAAGATACGCAGTATTTT
CDR3: CASSLGSTQDTQYF

size: many
D: NA
J: TRBJ2-1
length: 15
V: TRBV6-5
DNA: TGTGCCAGCAGCAAAACGGGGGGCCCCTACAATGAGCAGTTCTTC
CDR3: CASSKTGGPYNEQFF

size: many
D: NA
J: TRBJ1-4
length: 14
V: TRBV28
DNA: TGTGCCAGTCTGGGGGACAAAGCCTTGGGAAAACTGTTTTTT
CDR3: CASLGDKALGKLFF